Presented here are 28 T cell receptor beta chains from one specimen sequenced in a study of CD8 T cells in Susac syndrome. A quantity of roughly 0.5 to 1 ug RNA underwent reverse transcription using random hexamers. TCRdb reanalysed the immunoSEQ multiplex PCR reads using MiXCR and keeps one entry per CDR3 protein. The sample holds roughly 190,000 distinct CDR3 sequences, around 96% seen once. Sequencing was carried out using CD4+ T cells from PBMCs. The origin of the receptors is a human donor in good health.

This chain uses TRBV29-1 with TRBJ2-6; D is ambiguous. The CDR3 loop spans 14 amino acids. V was pared by 6 bases and J by 0 bases, with 9 bases between. Germline-derived CDR1 and CDR2 are SQVTM and ANQGSEA. Here the CDR3 DNA reads TGCAGCGTAAATCCGATCTCTGGGGCCAACGTCCTGACTTTC. Translating it yields CSVNPISGANVLTF. Full variable domain (missing parts from reference TRBV29-1 and TRBJ2-6): SAVISQKPSRDICQRGTSLTIQCQVDSQVTMMFWYRQQPGQSLTLIATANQGSEATYESGFVIDKFPISRPNLTFSTLTVSNMSPEDSSIYLCSVNPISGANVLTFGAGSRLTVL.

The chain is built from TRBV14 and TRBJ2-3, with D unresolved. Per the germline V gene, CDR1 is SGHDN and CDR2 is FVKESK. CDR3 size: 13 residues. The V end lost 0 bases, the J end lost 5 bases, and 6 bases lay between the germline ends. CDR3 in DNA: TGTGCCAGCAGCCAAGATTTGGGAGATACGCAGTATTTT. Amino acids: CASSQDLGDTQYF.

The chain combines TRBV7-9 with TRBJ2-2, with no clear D. The ends were cut back, 6 bases at V and 4 bases at J, with 12 bases in the middle. The CDR3 consists of 14 residues. CDR1 SEHNR and CDR2 FQNEAQ come from the germline V gene (reference sequence). The CDR3 sequence: CASSNLVGTGELFF. The DNA for the CDR3 is TGTGCCAGCAGTAACTTAGTGGGCACCGGGGAGCTGTTTTTT.

The chain joins TRBV18 to TRBJ2-7; the D is unclear. Per the germline V gene, CDR1 is KGHSH and CDR2 is LQKENI. The ends were cut back, 2 bases at V and 1 base at J, with 6 bases in the middle. The CDR3 totals 13 residues. The chain's CDR3 is CASSPKVSYEQYF. The CDR3 nucleotides read TGTGCCAGCTCACCAAAGGTTTCCTACGAGCAGTACTTC.

The J gene is TRBJ2-3, the V gene TRBV7-3, with 8 bases matching TRBD1. Germline loops: CDR1 SGHTA, CDR2 FQGTGA. V lost 5 bases and J lost 4; bases outside the gene matches: 5. CDR3 size: 14 residues. The DNA of the CDR3 is TGTGCCAGCAGCCCCCAGGGGGCCGCAGATACGCAGTATTTT. Amino acids: CASSPQGAADTQYF.

Only a few counts were recorded for this clonotype. The chain has TRBV30 and TRBJ2-1; possible D gene TRBD2, 5 bases. V was shortened by 1 base and J by 1 base, with 8 bases between the two germline ends. The CDR3 contains 14 residues. In germline, CDR1 is GTSNPN, CDR2 SVGIG (reference sequence). CDR3: CAWSGGSSYNEQFF. In DNA, the CDR3 is TGTGCCTGGAGTGGTGGGAGTTCCTACAATGAGCAGTTCTTC.

The chain couples TRBV27 to TRBJ2-3, with D hard to call. The CDR3 has 15 amino acids. Germline lookup yields CDR1 MNHEY and CDR2 SMNVEV (reference sequence). V shed 5 bases and J shed 1 base, with 13 bases lying between them. CDR3 sequence: CASSPSGPRTDTQYF. The DNA for the CDR3 is TGTGCCAGCAGTCCGTCCGGGCCCCGCACAGATACGCAGTATTTT.

The chain couples TRBV29-1 to TRBJ1-2, with 8 bases matching TRBD1. Trimming at V came to 5 bases and at J to 5 bases, leaving 7 bases not matched to a gene. This CDR3 contains 13 residues. The germline V gene encodes CDR1 SQVTM and CDR2 ANQGSEA. The CDR3 region has the DNA TGCAGCGTTAACCAGGGGGCAGATTATGGCTACACCTTC. Protein sequence: CSVNQGADYGYTF.

The chain recombines TRBV5-1 with TRBJ2-6; D unresolved. The V end lost 4 bases, the J end lost 3 bases, and 26 bases lay between the germline ends. The CDR3 runs 20 residues. In germline, CDR1 is SGHRS, CDR2 YFSETQ. The CDR3 region has the DNA TGCGCCAGCAGCGTAGACTCCGAGGACGCTCTCTGGGGTGGGGCCAACGTCCTGACTTTC. This codes for CASSVDSEDALWGGANVLTF.

CDR3: CASGSGSSHEQYF. The CDR3 DNA is TGTGCCAGCGGTAGCGGGAGCAGCCACGAGCAGTACTTC. The chain recombines TRBV6-2 or TRBV6-3 with TRBJ2-7; TRBD2 matches at 9 bases. The CDR3 totals 13 residues. V lost 8 bases, J lost 5 bases, and 7 bases stayed unmatched. Germline CDR1 reads MNHEY; CDR2 reads SVGEGT.

The chain couples TRBV5-1 to TRBJ2-5, with 10 bases matching TRBD2. CDR3 size: 13 residues. With 4 bases clipped from V and 5 bases from J, the junction kept 2 bases outside the gene matches. Per germline, CDR1 SGHRS and CDR2 YFSETQ. The CDR3 DNA follows: TGCGCCAGCAGCATTAGCGGGGGGGAGACCCAGTACTTC. It translates to CASSISGGETQYF.

This chain joins TRBV7-9 and TRBJ2-5; tentatively, D is TRBD1 (7 bases). The CDR3 runs to 16 residues. The germline gives CDR1 SEHNR, CDR2 FQNEAQ (reference sequence). V was trimmed by 0 bases and J by 4 bases, leaving 15 bases between them. The CDR3 DNA reads as TGTGCCAGCAGCTTAGCGAGCCAGGGGGGAAGAGAGACCCAGTACTTC. It yields the protein CASSLASQGGRETQYF.

This clonotype has only one observation. The V call is TRBV14, the J call TRBJ1-1, with D possibly being TRBD1 (6 bases). Germline assignment: CDR1 SGHDN and CDR2 FVKESK. V lost 4 bases, J lost 11 bases, and 11 bases lay in between. This CDR3 contains 11 residues. CDR3 sequence reads: CASSLRGTAFF. The CDR3 DNA sequence: TGTGCCAGCAGCCTAAGGGGGACGGCTTTCTTT. Full variable domain (remainder filled in from reference TRBV14 and TRBJ1-1): EAGVTQFPSHSVIEKGQTVTLRCDPISGHDNLYWYRRVMGKEIKFLLHFVKESKQDESGMPNNRFLAERTGGTYSTLKVQPAELEDSGVYFCASSLRGTAFFGQGTRLTVV.

The CDR3 region has the DNA TGCAGCGTTGAAGGGGGTGTGGGACAAGAGACCCAGTACTTC. Protein sequence: CSVEGGVGQETQYF. The V gene is TRBV29-1, the J gene TRBJ2-5; D is unresolved. CDR1 is SQVTM, CDR2 ANQGSEA, per germline. CDR3 length: 14 amino acids. V was clipped by 1 base and J by 2 bases, with 11 bases between them.

This clonotype was detected only once. This sequence joins TRBV28 and TRBJ2-5; D call uncertain. Deletions cut 5 bases from V and 1 base from J, with 11 bases between. Germline CDR1 and CDR2: MDHEN and SYDVKM. CDR3 length: 14 residues. The CDR3 reads CASSIGRLQETQYF. The CDR3 DNA reads TGTGCCAGCAGTATCGGACGGCTCCAAGAGACCCAGTACTTC. Variable domain in full (rest from reference TRBV28 and TRBJ2-5): DVKVTQSSRYLVKRTGEKVFLECVQDMDHENMFWYRQDPGLGLRLIYFSYDVKMKEKGDIPEGYSVSREKKERFSLILESASTNQTSMYLCASSIGRLQETQYFGPGTRLLVL.

The rearrangement joins TRBV3-1 to TRBJ2-1; tentatively, D is TRBD1 (6 bases). The CDR3 is made up of 12 amino acids. Germline CDR1 reads LGHDT; CDR2 reads YNNKEL (reference sequence). With 4 bases removed from V and 9 bases from J, the gap between germline ends came to 10 bases. This chain's CDR3 is CASSLQGFEQFF. CDR3 DNA: TGTGCCAGCAGCCTACAGGGCTTTGAGCAGTTCTTC.

The chain couples TRBV18 to TRBJ2-3, with D possibly matching TRBD2 (5 bases). V lost 7 bases to trimming and J lost 2 bases, with 10 bases between them. This CDR3 comprises 13 residues. In germline, CDR1 is KGHSH, CDR2 LQKENI. The CDR3 here is CASLAGATDTQYF. The CDR3, as DNA: TGTGCCAGCTTGGCGGGCGCCACAGATACGCAGTATTTT.

The chain joins TRBV30 to TRBJ1-2; D not resolved. V lost 3 bases and J 5 bases, leaving 10 bases between the germline ends. This CDR3 contains 12 residues. CDR1 is GTSNPN, CDR2 SVGIG, per germline (reference sequence). As DNA, the CDR3 is TGTGCCTGGAGGGGGAATCGGTATGGCTACACCTTC. Residues: CAWRGNRYGYTF.

The rearrangement links TRBV6-2 or TRBV6-3 to TRBJ1-2; D might be TRBD1 (5 bases). Trimming cost V 6 bases and J 4 bases, with 12 bases left between them. CDR3 length equals 13 residues. Germline values: CDR1 MNHEY, CDR2 SVGEGT. The CDR3 coding sequence is TGTGCCAGCAGAGAGGACATTATCTATGGCTACACCTTC. This codes for CASREDIIYGYTF.

The rearrangement joins TRBV28 to TRBJ1-3, with TRBD1 matching over 8 bases. This CDR3 has 16 residues. J was trimmed by 4 bases and V by 5 bases; bases with no gene match: 10. CDR1 is MDHEN, CDR2 SYDVKM, per germline. The CDR3 bases are TGTGCCAGCAGTCCCCTGGGGACAGGCGTCGGAAACACCATATATTTT. Its protein product is CASSPLGTGVGNTIYF. Full variable domain (remainder filled in from reference TRBV28 and TRBJ1-3): DVKVTQSSRYLVKRTGEKVFLECVQDMDHENMFWYRQDPGLGLRLIYFSYDVKMKEKGDIPEGYSVSREKKERFSLILESASTNQTSMYLCASSPLGTGVGNTIYFGEGSWLTVV.

This sequence joins TRBV29-1 and TRBJ2-7; tentatively, D is TRBD1 (6 bases). The germline V gene encodes CDR1 SQVTM and CDR2 ANQGSEA. The CDR3 runs 13 residues. Trimming left V 6 bases short and J 3 bases short, with 15 bases between. CDR3 DNA sequence: TGCAGCGTCCAGAAGGACAGTTACTACGAGCAGTACTTC. Its translation is CSVQKDSYYEQYF.

V is TRBV9 and J is TRBJ2-3; 11 bases are shared with TRBD2. V lost 4 bases and J lost 5; bases outside the gene matches: 9. This CDR3 region has 16 residues. Germline values: CDR1 SGDLS, CDR2 YYNGEE. CDR3 in DNA: TGTGCCAGCAGCCCCCCGACTAGCGGGGTAGTAGATACGCAGTATTTT. It codes for CASSPPTSGVVDTQYF.

The chain couples TRBV28 to TRBJ2-3, with unresolved D. Between the trimmed V and J ends, which lost 6 bases and 0 bases, there was a span of 7 bases. This CDR3 region has 13 residues. Germline loops: CDR1 MDHEN, CDR2 SYDVKM. The CDR3 DNA reads as TGTGCCAGCAGGGAAAGAAGCACAGATACGCAGTATTTT. Its protein is CASRERSTDTQYF.

Only one count was recorded for this clonotype. The gene calls are TRBV15 and TRBJ1-2; D remains unclear. Trimming pared 0 bases from V and 3 bases from J, leaving 8 bases between. CDR1 and CDR2 from the germline V gene are LNHNV and YYDKDF (reference sequence). The CDR3 totals 14 residues. For the CDR3, the DNA is TGTGCCACCAGCAGAGAGCGAGGTTACTATGGCTACACCTTC. It specifies CATSRERGYYGYTF.

J is TRBJ2-1 and V is TRBV7-2; 14 bases align to TRBD2. The germline V gene encodes CDR1 SGHTA and CDR2 FQGNSA. This CDR3 is built from 15 residues. V shed 2 bases, J shed 10 bases, and the junction held 4 bases outside the gene matches. The CDR3 region has the DNA TGTGCCAGCAGCTTAAGGGGACTAGCGGGAGTCGAGCAGTTCTTC. It is translated as CASSLRGLAGVEQFF.

The chain joins TRBV6-1 to TRBJ2-5; maybe TRBD2 (5 bases). Germline CDR1 reads MNHNS; CDR2 reads SASEGT. The V and J ends lost 8 bases and 4 bases respectively, with 14 bases between them. The CDR3 contains 13 residues. Here the CDR3 DNA reads TGTGCCAGCTGGCGGGCGGCAGGAGAGACCCAGTACTTC. Protein product: CASWRAAGETQYF.

DNA for the CDR3: TGTGCCAGCAGCGTAGTGAGTGGGGCGAACACCGGGGAGCTGTTTTTT. Its protein product is CASSVVSGANTGELFF. The V call is TRBV9, the J call TRBJ2-2; the D is unclear. The ends were cut back, 0 bases at V and 0 bases at J, with 9 bases in the middle. CDR3 size: 16 residues. CDR1 is SGDLS, CDR2 YYNGEE, per germline.

The gene calls are TRBV6-2 or TRBV6-3 and TRBJ2-1, with TRBD2 matching 10 bases. The CDR3 length is 16 residues. Per the germline V gene, CDR1 is MNHEY and CDR2 is SVGEGT. V dropped 5 bases and J dropped 0; count of bases not matched to a gene: 4. CDR3 sequence reads: CASSPIAGGSYNEQFF. The CDR3 DNA reads TGTGCCAGCAGTCCAATAGCGGGAGGCTCCTACAATGAGCAGTTCTTC.